The 30 T cell receptor beta chains below come from one sample, sequenced in a study of blood T cell repertoires in COVID-19. Profiling relied on immunoSEQ multiplex PCR, and the TCRdb table lists in-frame clones only, not all of them. The sample consists of 75,000 to 85,000 clones, around 82% of them appearing once. Material: peripheral blood. These receptors came from a human donor in a cohort sampled during active COVID-19.

The V gene is TRBV9, the J gene TRBJ1-4; D remains ambiguous. Germline-derived CDR1 and CDR2 are SGDLS and YYNGEE. CDR3 length: 18 residues. V was clipped by 3 bases and J by 4 bases, with 22 bases between them. The CDR3: CASSETPLGSKSNEKLFF. CDR3 coding DNA: TGTGCCAGCAGCGAGACTCCCCTCGGTAGCAAAAGTAATGAAAAACTGTTTTTT.

The chain couples TRBV27 to TRBJ2-7; maybe TRBD1 (5 bases). Trimming removed 3 bases at V and 1 base at J, with 13 bases between. The CDR3 is 15 residues long. Germline V gives CDR1 MNHEY, CDR2 SMNVEV (reference sequence). CDR3 DNA sequence: TGTGCCAGCAGTTTCCTGGGGCACACTTCCTACGAGCAGTACTTC. Protein: CASSFLGHTSYEQYF.

This sequence joins TRBV3-1 (or the pseudogene TRBV3-2) and TRBJ2-5; weak D call: TRBD2 (5 bases). The CDR3 contains 15 residues. CDR1 is LGHDT, CDR2 YNNKEL, per germline (reference sequence). V gave up 1 base and J gave up 4 bases, with 13 bases separating them. CDR3 region: CASSQGESIRETQYF. As DNA, the CDR3 is TGTGCCAGCAGCCAAGGGGAGAGCATCCGAGAGACCCAGTACTTC.

This chain joins TRBV18 and TRBJ1-5; D is uncertain. The CDR3 has 13 residues. CDR1 and CDR2 (germline): KGHSH, LQKENI. The V gene lost 1 base and the J gene lost 6 bases, with 7 bases spanning the gap. The CDR3 DNA reads TGTGCCAGCTCACCACTGGAGTCTCAGCCCCAGCATTTT. As protein: CASSPLESQPQHF.

The chain has TRBV2 and TRBJ2-7; 8 bases align to TRBD1. There are 14 residues in the CDR3. Germline trimming cut 9 bases from V and 4 bases from J; bases unmatched to any gene: 11. Germline V gene lookup returns CDR1 SNHLY and CDR2 FYNNEI. DNA of the CDR3: TGTGCCAGTCACGGCCAGGGGGCGCTTTACGAGCAGTACTTC. It encodes CASHGQGALYEQYF.

The chain combines TRBV6-5 with TRBJ2-1; 7 bases match TRBD2. CDR1 and CDR2 (germline): MNHEY, SVGAGI. The junction had 14 bases not matched to a gene; V was cut back by 6 bases and J by 6 bases. The CDR3 is 16 amino acids. CDR3 amino acids: CASSYAVVAGANEQFF. The DNA of the CDR3 is TGTGCCAGCAGCTACGCCGTAGTAGCGGGTGCCAATGAGCAGTTCTTC.

The chain uses TRBV5-6 and TRBJ1-3; TRBD1 might be the D (5 bases). Germline CDR1 reads SGHDT; CDR2 reads YYEEEE. The germline V and J ends were trimmed by 0 bases and 12 bases, with 22 bases remaining between them. This CDR3 region has 16 residues. DNA for the CDR3: TGTGCCAGCAGCTTGGAGCAGGCCTCGCCTGGAAGGGGCATATATTTT. It codes for CASSLEQASPGRGIYF.

This sequence joins TRBV15 and TRBJ2-1; 7 nucleotides align to TRBD2. Germline CDR1 and CDR2: LNHNV and YYDKDF (reference sequence). The CDR3 extends over 15 amino acids. V shed 0 bases and J 5 bases; nucleotides not matched to a gene: 4. In DNA, the CDR3 is TGTGCCACCAGCAGAGAGAGCGGGGAGGACAATGAGCAGTTCTTC. It translates to CATSRESGEDNEQFF.

As for this clone: Other nucleotide sequences in the sample specify the same CDR3. V usage is TRBV11-2 and J usage is TRBJ1-1; 7 bases align to TRBD1. V was clipped by 5 bases and J by 3 bases; unmatched bases: 6. The CDR3 spans 14 residues. Per germline, CDR1 SGHAT and CDR2 FQNNGV. CDR3 residues: CASSPPGGYTEAFF. CDR3 nucleotides: TGTGCCAGCAGCCCCCCAGGGGGGTACACTGAAGCTTTCTTT.

The CDR3 bases are TGTGCCAGCAGCGGGATCATCTATGGCTACACCTTC. Residues: CASSGIIYGYTF. The chain uses TRBV12-3 or TRBV12-4 and TRBJ1-2, with no clear D. The CDR3 consists of 12 residues. V dropped 6 bases and J dropped 4 bases, with 9 bases sitting between them.

A note on this clone: Other nucleotide sequences from this sample produce the same CDR3. J is TRBJ2-7 and V is TRBV19; possibly TRBD1 for D (5 bases). The CDR3 is 13 amino acids. Germline CDR1 reads LNHDA; CDR2 reads SQIVND (reference sequence). The ends were cut back, 3 bases at V and 1 base at J, with 7 bases in the middle. DNA for the CDR3: TGTGCCAGTAGTATTGGACATTCCTACGAGCAGTACTTC. Its protein product is CASSIGHSYEQYF.

This chain uses TRBV3-1 (or the pseudogene TRBV3-2) with TRBJ1-2, with D uncertain. V shed 4 bases and J shed 8 bases, with 11 bases lying between them. Germline CDR1 is LGHDT and CDR2 is YNNKEL (reference sequence). This CDR3 spans 12 amino acids. CDR3 region: CASSRSGSGYTF. The CDR3 DNA follows: TGTGCCAGCAGCCGTTCGGGGTCCGGCTACACCTTC.

The V gene is TRBV5-1, the J gene TRBJ1-1; 9 bases map to TRBD1. V shed 0 bases and J 6 bases; nucleotides not matched to a gene: 6. The CDR3 has 15 amino acids. Germline V gene data show CDR1 as SGHRS and CDR2 as YFSETQ. The CDR3 nucleotides are TGCGCCAGCAGCTTGGGGGGACAGGGTGTCTCTGAAGCTTTCTTT. Amino acid sequence: CASSLGGQGVSEAFF.

This sequence joins TRBV5-1 and TRBJ2-3; D is undetermined. The CDR3 runs to 13 residues. Germline CDR1 SGHRS, CDR2 YFSETQ. V was shortened by 0 bases and J by 4 bases, with 6 bases between the two germline ends. In DNA, the CDR3 is TGCGCCAGCAGCTTGGGTAGTGCAGATACGCAGTATTTT. It yields the protein CASSLGSADTQYF.

The gene calls are TRBV5-6 and TRBJ1-2, with a weak D call TRBD1 (5 bases). The ends were cut back, 4 bases at V and 1 base at J, with 14 bases in the middle. The CDR3 is made up of 15 amino acids. CDR1 is SGHDT and CDR2 is YYEEEE in the germline V gene. The CDR3 DNA sequence: TGTGCCAGCAGCCCCCCCGGGACTCATAACTATGGCTACACCTTC. It yields the protein CASSPPGTHNYGYTF.

Written as DNA, the CDR3 is TGTGCCAGCTCACAACTCCCGGGACAGGTTAATGGGAACACTGAAGCTTTCTTT. Translating gives CASSQLPGQVNGNTEAFF. The genes are TRBV18 and TRBJ1-1, with 8 bases lining up with TRBD1. With V trimmed by 4 bases and J by 1 base, 14 bases remained unmatched. The CDR3 contains 18 residues. In germline, CDR1 is KGHSH, CDR2 LQKENI.

This clone has only one observation. The chain has TRBV29-1 and TRBJ2-7; D perhaps matches TRBD2 (5 bases). The germline V gene encodes CDR1 SQVTM and CDR2 ANQGSEA. This CDR3 is 12 amino acids long. V lost 4 bases, J lost 2 bases, and 9 bases lay in between. The CDR3 nucleotides are TGCAGCGTTGCGGGGATCACCTACGAGCAGTACTTC. Translated: CSVAGITYEQYF.

CDR3 region: CASRQQGLNSPLHF. The CDR3 DNA sequence: TGTGCCAGCAGACAACAGGGGTTGAATTCACCCCTCCACTTT. The chain has TRBV6-5 and TRBJ1-6; TRBD1 matches 7 bases. The V gene's germline CDR1 is MNHEY and CDR2 SVGAGI. V was clipped by 6 bases and J by 7 bases; unmatched bases: 6. This CDR3 has 14 amino acids.

The chain links TRBV7-8 to TRBJ1-4; unclear D gene. Germline V gene data show CDR1 as SGHVS and CDR2 as FQNEAQ. Trimming stripped 5 bases from V and 6 bases from J, with 13 bases between. The CDR3 loop spans 14 amino acids. CDR3 nucleotide sequence: TGTGCCAGCAGCCAACTAGGGCGGGATGAAAAACTGTTTTTT. Its translation: CASSQLGRDEKLFF.

V gene TRBV7-8 combines with J gene TRBJ1-3; possible D gene TRBD1, 5 bases. V was trimmed by 1 base and J by 0 bases, leaving 10 bases between them. Looked up from germline, CDR1 is SGHVS and CDR2 is FQNEAQ. The CDR3 is 16 amino acids. DNA for the CDR3: TGTGCCAGCAGCTTAGTGTGGGGGGGCTCTGGAAACACCATATATTTT. This codes for CASSLVWGGSGNTIYF.

The CDR3 nucleotides read TGTGCCACCAGCAGAGTTGCAGGAATTAATGAAAAACTGTTTTTT. Translating gives CATSRVAGINEKLFF. The rearrangement uses TRBV15 and TRBJ1-4; D unclear. There are 15 residues in the CDR3. Trimming removed 1 base at V and 4 bases at J, with 10 bases between. The germline CDR1 and CDR2 sequences are LNHNV and YYDKDF (reference sequence).

The CDR3 DNA is TGTGCCAGCAGCTCGCGGGACCCTAGCTCGGGCAATCAGCCCCAGCATTTT. Translation gives CASSSRDPSSGNQPQHF. J is TRBJ1-5 and V is TRBV11-2; weak D call: TRBD1 (5 bases). The V gene's germline CDR1 is SGHAT and CDR2 FQNNGV. The CDR3 spans 17 residues. V lost 4 bases to trimming and J lost 2 bases, with 18 bases between them.

The V and J genes are TRBV3-1 (or the pseudogene TRBV3-2) and TRBJ2-6; D call uncertain. The CDR3 sequence is 13 residues long. The germline V gene has CDR1 LGHDT and CDR2 YNNKEL (reference sequence). Trimming cost V 11 bases and J 2 bases, with 10 bases left between them. CDR3 DNA: TGTGCCTCCTGCAGTACTGGGGCCAACGTCCTGACTTTC. It translates to CASCSTGANVLTF.

The table lists this clone with a few counts. The chain has TRBV5-1 and TRBJ2-2, with a weak D call TRBD2 (7 bases). The length of the CDR3 is 15 residues. CDR1 is SGHRS, CDR2 YFSETQ, per germline. Trimming pared 0 bases from V and 3 bases from J, leaving 9 bases between. In DNA, the CDR3 is TGCGCCAGCAGCTTGGTCGGGGGGCACACCGGGGAGCTGTTTTTT. Translated, it gives CASSLVGGHTGELFF.

The chain carries TRBV4-1 and TRBJ1-4; 8 bases align to TRBD1. The CDR3 length is 14 residues. V lost 3 bases to trimming and J lost 5 bases; unmatched junction nucleotides: 2. Germline CDR1 is MGHRA and CDR2 is YSYEKL. The CDR3 DNA sequence: TGCGCCAGCAGCCAGGACAGGGTGAATGAAAAACTGTTTTTT. It yields the protein CASSQDRVNEKLFF.

The V gene is TRBV7-5, the J gene TRBJ1-5; the DNA was not used to check the table's D call, TRBD1. TRBV7-5 is a pseudogene segment. The CDR3 sequence is 13 residues long. In DNA form, the CDR3 reads TGTGCCAGAAACCCGAGGGGGAATGGGCCCCAGCATTTT. Amino acids: CARNPRGNGPQHF.

This clone was picked up one time. This chain links TRBV5-1 with TRBJ1-3; D call uncertain. There are 15 residues in the CDR3. Germline V gene data show CDR1 as SGHRS and CDR2 as YFSETQ. V was cut by 0 bases and J by 3 bases, with 10 bases left in between. CDR3 residues: CASSLEPSGGNTIYF. In nucleotides, the CDR3 is TGCGCCAGCAGCTTGGAACCTTCGGGTGGAAACACCATATATTTT.

V and J are TRBV6-1 and TRBJ1-1; D possibly corresponds to TRBD1 (5 bases). Germline V gene data show CDR1 as MNHNS and CDR2 as SASEGT. V was pared by 3 bases and J by 4 bases, with 9 bases between. This CDR3 comprises 13 residues. The CDR3 sequence: CASSDRGVTEAFF. CDR3 nucleotide sequence: TGTGCCAGCAGTGACCGGGGGGTCACTGAAGCTTTCTTT.

The J gene is TRBJ2-7, the V gene TRBV10-3; TRBD1 is a possible D gene (6 bases). V was trimmed by 4 bases and J by 2 bases, leaving 12 bases between them. CDR1 is ENHRY and CDR2 is SYGVKD in the germline V gene. This CDR3 comprises 14 residues. The CDR3 coding sequence is TGTGCCATCAGTGGGCTCTGGGGGCCCTACGAGCAGTACTTC. This translates into CAISGLWGPYEQYF.

This chain joins TRBV9 and TRBJ2-1; 9 bases match TRBD2. Losses at the gene ends were 0 bases for V and 10 bases for J; bases not matched to a gene: 5. The CDR3 runs 14 residues. The V gene's germline CDR1 is SGDLS and CDR2 YYNGEE. This chain's CDR3 is CASSVVAGVGEQFF. The CDR3 coding sequence is TGTGCCAGCAGCGTAGTAGCGGGGGTCGGGGAGCAGTTCTTC.